The sample holds many counts of the clone carrying this T cell receptor beta chain. No antigen is known for it. The making of cDNA relied on 5'RACE with 10-nucleotide random UMIs. TCRdb analysed the 5' RACE reads with MiXCR anew, one entry per CDR3 protein. The sample lists about 74,000 distinct CDR3 sequences, 5.2% occurring once. The data are from a study of neurological immune-mediated disorders. The study's findings and limits: The multiple sclerosis repertoire cluster had no clinical or MRI correlate. HTLV-1-associated myelopathy led in TCR clonal expansion, while multiple sclerosis ranked lowest, below healthy controls. When repertoires were grouped phylogenetically, those of 18 of 34 multiple sclerosis patients fell into one related-CDR3 cluster, a possible signature.

Germline assignment: CDR1 DFQATT and CDR2 SNEGSKA (reference sequence). Trimming took 0 bases from V and 6 from J; bases not matched to a gene: 7. This CDR3 has 15 residues. The chain uses TRBV20-1 and TRBJ2-3; TRBD2 matches at 9 bases. The receptor was isolated from a man aged 18 to 29 with multiple sclerosis. Sequencing was carried out using PBMCs. CDR3 sequence (DNA): TGCAGTGCTAGAGATATGCGGGGGGGGGTTGATACGCAGTATTTT. Encoded protein: CSARDMRGGVDTQYF.